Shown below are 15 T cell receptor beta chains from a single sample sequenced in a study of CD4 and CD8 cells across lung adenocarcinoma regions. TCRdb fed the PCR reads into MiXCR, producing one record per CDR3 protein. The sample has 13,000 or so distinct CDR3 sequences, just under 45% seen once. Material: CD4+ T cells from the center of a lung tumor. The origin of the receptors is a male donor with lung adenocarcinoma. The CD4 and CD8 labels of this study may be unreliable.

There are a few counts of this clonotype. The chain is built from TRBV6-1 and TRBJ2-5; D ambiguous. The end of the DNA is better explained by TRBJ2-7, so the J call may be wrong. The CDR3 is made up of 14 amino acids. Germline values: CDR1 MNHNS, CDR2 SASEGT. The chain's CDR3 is CASSVGPEGDEQYF. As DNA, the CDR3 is TGTGCCAGCAGTGTGGGCCCTGAAGGTGACGAGCAGTACTTC.

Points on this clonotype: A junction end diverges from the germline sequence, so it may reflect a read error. The CDR3 sequence is CAISESEEGETQFF. CDR3 DNA: TGTGCCATCAGTGAGTCGGAGGAGGGAGAGACCCAGTTTTTC. The rearrangement links TRBV10-3 to TRBJ2-5; tentatively, D is TRBD2 (6 bases). The CDR3 sequence is 14 residues long. Per germline, CDR1 ENHRY and CDR2 SYGVKD.

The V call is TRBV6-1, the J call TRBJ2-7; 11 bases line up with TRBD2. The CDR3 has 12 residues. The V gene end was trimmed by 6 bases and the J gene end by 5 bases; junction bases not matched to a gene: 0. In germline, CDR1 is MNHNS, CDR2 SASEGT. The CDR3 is CASRTSGNEQYF. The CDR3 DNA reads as TGTGCCAGCAGGACTAGCGGGAACGAGCAGTACTTC.

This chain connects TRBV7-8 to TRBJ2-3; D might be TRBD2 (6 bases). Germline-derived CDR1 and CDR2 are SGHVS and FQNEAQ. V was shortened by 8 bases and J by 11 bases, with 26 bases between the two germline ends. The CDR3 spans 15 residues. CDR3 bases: TGTGCCAGCGTCTTGGGGCGGGGATCCACAAACATGCAGTATTTT. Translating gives CASVLGRGSTNMQYF.

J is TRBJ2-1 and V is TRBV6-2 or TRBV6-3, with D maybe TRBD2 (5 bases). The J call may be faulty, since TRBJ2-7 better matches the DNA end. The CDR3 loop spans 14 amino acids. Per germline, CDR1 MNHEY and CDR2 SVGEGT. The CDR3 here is CASSYRRDSYEQYF. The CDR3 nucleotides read TGTGCCAGCAGTTACCGTCGGGACTCCTACGAGCAGTACTTC.

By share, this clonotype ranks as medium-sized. The CDR3 DNA is TGTGCCATCAGTGAACGGGATATGGGCAATGAGCAGTTCTTC. Protein sequence: CAISERDMGNEQFF. The rearrangement uses TRBV10-3 and TRBJ2-1; a possible D gene is TRBD2 (5 bases). There are 14 residues in the CDR3. Germline V gene sequence: CDR1 ENHRY, CDR2 SYGVKD. V shed 3 bases and J shed 6 bases, with 12 bases lying between them.

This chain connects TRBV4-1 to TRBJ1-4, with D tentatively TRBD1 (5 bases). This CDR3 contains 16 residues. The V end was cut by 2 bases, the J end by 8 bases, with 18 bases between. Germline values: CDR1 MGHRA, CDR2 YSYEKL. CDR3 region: CASSQSGRGEGEKLFF. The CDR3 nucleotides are TGCGCCAGCAGCCAATCCGGACGGGGGGAGGGCGAAAAACTGTTTTTT.

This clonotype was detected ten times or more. This CDR3 reads CASSYSNQRIHREQFF. The CDR3 coding sequence is TGTGCCAGCAGTTACTCGAATCAGCGGATCCACCGGGAGCAGTTCTTC. The J gene is TRBJ2-1, the V gene TRBV6-5, with D perhaps TRBD2 (5 bases). The CDR3 totals 16 residues. Deletions cut 0 bases from V and 10 bases from J, with 19 bases between. Germline-derived CDR1 and CDR2 are MNHEY and SVGAGI.

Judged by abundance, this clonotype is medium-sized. The CDR3 coding sequence is TGTGCCAGCCCCGTATCCAAAACTAGCGGGACTGCCTACGAGCAGTACTTC. Amino acids: CASPVSKTSGTAYEQYF. The rearrangement uses TRBV6-8 and TRBJ2-7, with TRBD2 matching over 10 bases. CDR3 length: 17 residues. Trimming cost V 8 bases and J 2 bases; bases outside gene matches: 15. The germline gives CDR1 MNHGY, CDR2 SAAAGT.

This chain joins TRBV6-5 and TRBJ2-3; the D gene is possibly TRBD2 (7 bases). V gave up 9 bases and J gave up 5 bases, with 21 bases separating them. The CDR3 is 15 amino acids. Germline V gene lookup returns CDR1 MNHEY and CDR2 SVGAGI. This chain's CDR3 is CARGYGGPDQDTQYF. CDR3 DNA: TGTGCCAGGGGTTACGGGGGGCCAGACCAAGATACGCAGTATTTT.

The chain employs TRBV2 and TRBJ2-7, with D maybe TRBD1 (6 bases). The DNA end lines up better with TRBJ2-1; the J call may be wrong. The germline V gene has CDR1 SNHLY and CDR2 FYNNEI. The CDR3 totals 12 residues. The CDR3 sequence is CASSAGDNEQFF. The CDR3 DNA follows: TGTGCCAGCTCCGCAGGGGACAATGAGCAGTTCTTC.

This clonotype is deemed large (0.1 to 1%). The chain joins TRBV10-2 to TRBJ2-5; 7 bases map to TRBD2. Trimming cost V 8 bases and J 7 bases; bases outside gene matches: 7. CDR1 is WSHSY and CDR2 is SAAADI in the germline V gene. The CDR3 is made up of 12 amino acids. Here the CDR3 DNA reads TGCGCCAGCGGGACTACCGGGGGGACCCAGTACTTC. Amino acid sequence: CASGTTGGTQYF.

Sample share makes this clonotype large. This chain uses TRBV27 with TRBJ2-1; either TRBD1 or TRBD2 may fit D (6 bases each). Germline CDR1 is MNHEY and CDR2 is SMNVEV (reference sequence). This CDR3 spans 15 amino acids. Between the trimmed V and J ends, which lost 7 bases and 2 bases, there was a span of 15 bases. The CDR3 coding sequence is TGTGCCAGCAAAAGGGGGGATACCACCTACAATGAGCAGTTCTTC. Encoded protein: CASKRGDTTYNEQFF.

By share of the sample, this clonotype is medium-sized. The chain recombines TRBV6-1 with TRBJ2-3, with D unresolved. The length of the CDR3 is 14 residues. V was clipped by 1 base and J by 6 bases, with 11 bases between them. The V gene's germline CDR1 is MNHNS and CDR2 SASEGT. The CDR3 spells CASSEEIRSDTQYF. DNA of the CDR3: TGTGCCAGCAGTGAAGAGATTCGCTCGGATACGCAGTATTTT.

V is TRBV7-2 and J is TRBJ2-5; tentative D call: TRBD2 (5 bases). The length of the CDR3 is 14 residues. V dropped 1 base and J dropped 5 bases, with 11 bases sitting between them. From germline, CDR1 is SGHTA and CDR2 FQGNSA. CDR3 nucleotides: TGTGCCAGCAGCTTAGGTTCTAGCAGGGAGACCCAGTACTTC. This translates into CASSLGSSRETQYF.